This record looks at one TCR beta chain sequence and its context. The repertoire was sequenced with immunoSEQ multiplex PCR; TCRdb's copy has only in-frame clones and lacks some. The sample consists of around 18,000 clones, approximately 92% of them appearing once. V shed 4 bases and J shed 4 bases, with 13 bases lying between them. The CDR3 totals 14 residues. The germline V gene has CDR1 LGHNA and CDR2 YSLEER. This specimen comes from a study of blood T cell repertoires in COVID-19. Whole-study context: Collection of acute and convalescent COVID-19 samples took place in the United States, Italy and Spain.

The specimen sequenced was peripheral blood. The rearrangement joins TRBV4-3 to TRBJ2-5, with TRBD1 as a possible D gene (6 bases). The clonotype originates from a man aged 60-69 years with active COVID-19. DNA of the CDR3: TGCGCCAGCAGCCCCAAAAGGGGGAGAGAGACCCAGTACTTC. Translated: CASSPKRGRETQYF.